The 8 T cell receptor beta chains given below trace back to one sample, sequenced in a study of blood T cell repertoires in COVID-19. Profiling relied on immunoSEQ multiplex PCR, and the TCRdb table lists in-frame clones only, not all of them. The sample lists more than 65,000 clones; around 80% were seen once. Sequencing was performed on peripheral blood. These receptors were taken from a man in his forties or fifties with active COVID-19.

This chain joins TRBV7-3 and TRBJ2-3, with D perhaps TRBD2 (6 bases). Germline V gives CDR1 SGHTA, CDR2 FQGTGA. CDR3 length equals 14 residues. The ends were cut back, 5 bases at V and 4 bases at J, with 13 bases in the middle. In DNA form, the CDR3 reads TGTGCCAGCAGCCCAACCGGGACTCCAGATACGCAGTATTTT. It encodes CASSPTGTPDTQYF.

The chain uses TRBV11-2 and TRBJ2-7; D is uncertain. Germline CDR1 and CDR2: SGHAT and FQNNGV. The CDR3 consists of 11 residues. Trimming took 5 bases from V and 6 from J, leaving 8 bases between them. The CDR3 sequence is CASSPLLEQYF. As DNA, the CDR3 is TGTGCCAGCAGCCCCCTCCTCGAGCAGTACTTC.

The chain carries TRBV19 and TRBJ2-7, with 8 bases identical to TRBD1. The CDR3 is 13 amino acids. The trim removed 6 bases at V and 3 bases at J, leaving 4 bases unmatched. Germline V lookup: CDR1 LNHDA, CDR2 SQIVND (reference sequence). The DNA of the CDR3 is TGTGCCAGTAGCGACAGGGGTTTCTACGAGCAGTACTTC. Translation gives CASSDRGFYEQYF.

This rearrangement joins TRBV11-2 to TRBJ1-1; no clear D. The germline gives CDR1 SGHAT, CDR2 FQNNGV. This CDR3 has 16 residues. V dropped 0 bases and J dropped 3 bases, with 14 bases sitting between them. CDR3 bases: TGTGCCAGCAGCTTAGACCGCTTGACACCTTACACTGAAGCTTTCTTT. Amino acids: CASSLDRLTPYTEAFF.

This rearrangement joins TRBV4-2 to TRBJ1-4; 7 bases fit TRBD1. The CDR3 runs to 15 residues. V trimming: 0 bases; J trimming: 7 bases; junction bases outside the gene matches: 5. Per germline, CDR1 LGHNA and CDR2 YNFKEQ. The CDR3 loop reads CASSQDEAGGEKLFF. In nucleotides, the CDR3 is TGTGCCAGCAGCCAAGATGAGGCAGGGGGTGAAAAACTGTTTTTT.

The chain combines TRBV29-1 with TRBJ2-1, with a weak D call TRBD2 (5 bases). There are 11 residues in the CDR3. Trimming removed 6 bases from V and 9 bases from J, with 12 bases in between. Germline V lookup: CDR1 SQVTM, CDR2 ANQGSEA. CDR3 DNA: TGCAGCGTCCACGACGGGGTTGAGCAGTTCTTC. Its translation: CSVHDGVEQFF.

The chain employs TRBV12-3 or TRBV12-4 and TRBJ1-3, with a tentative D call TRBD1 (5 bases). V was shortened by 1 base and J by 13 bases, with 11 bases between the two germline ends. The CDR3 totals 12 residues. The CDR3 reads CASSLGQGTIYF. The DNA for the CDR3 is TGTGCCAGCAGTTTAGGGCAGGGAACTATATATTTT.

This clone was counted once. The CDR3 protein is CASSELPFWTSGEETQYF. The DNA for the CDR3 is TGTGCCAGCAGTGAACTGCCCTTCTGGACTAGCGGGGAAGAGACCCAGTACTTC. The V call is TRBV6-1, the J call TRBJ2-5, with 12 bases lining up with TRBD2. The ends lost 2 bases at V and 3 bases at J; junction bases unmatched: 10. The CDR3 consists of 18 residues. Germline lookup yields CDR1 MNHNS and CDR2 SASEGT.